The 27 T cell receptor beta chains reported below all come from one sample, sequenced in a study of blood T cell repertoires in COVID-19. Profiled with immunoSEQ multiplex PCR; TCRdb holds only in-frame clones, not every one. The sample records 200,000 to 250,000 clones, 65% to 90% being singletons. Sequenced: PBMCs or T cells enriched from blood (not recorded which). All receptors derive from a woman aged 25 to 45 who had been exposed to COVID-19.

The chain combines TRBV5-1 with TRBJ1-3; D call uncertain. Trimming pared 4 bases from V and 0 bases from J, leaving 8 bases between. Germline CDR1 is SGHRS and CDR2 is YFSETQ. The CDR3 length is 14 residues. The CDR3 nucleotides are TGCGCCAGCAGCCTACAGAGCTCTGGAAACACCATATATTTT. Amino acid sequence: CASSLQSSGNTIYF. Filled out from reference TRBV5-1 and TRBJ1-3, the complete variable domain reads KAGVTQTPRYLIKTRGQQVTLSCSPISGHRSVSWYQQTPGQGLQFLFEYFSETQRNKGNFPGRFSGRQFSNSRSEMNVSTLELGDSALYLCASSLQSSGNTIYFGEGSWLTVV.

This chain joins TRBV18 and TRBJ1-1, with 7 bases that match TRBD1. Unmatched junction bases numbered 16, after V lost 2 bases and J lost 10 bases. The CDR3 contains 16 residues. The germline V gene has CDR1 KGHSH and CDR2 LQKENI. Here the CDR3 reads CASSPRDTTGVFVAFF. CDR3 in DNA: TGTGCCAGCTCACCAAGGGACACCACAGGGGTTTTCGTAGCTTTCTTT.

This chain joins TRBV6-6 and TRBJ1-2, with TRBD1 as a possible D gene (5 bases). V lost 8 bases and J lost 3, with 13 bases in between. The CDR3 is made up of 13 amino acids. Germline V gene sequence: CDR1 MNHNY, CDR2 SVGAGI (reference sequence). The CDR3 protein is CASVHQGHYGYTF. Written as DNA, the CDR3 is TGTGCCAGCGTCCATCAGGGTCACTATGGCTACACCTTC.

The rearrangement joins TRBV6-5 to TRBJ1-1; D gene uncertain. Per germline, CDR1 MNHEY and CDR2 SVGAGI. The length of the CDR3 is 11 residues. The germline V and J ends were trimmed by 5 bases and 5 bases, with 6 bases remaining between them. CDR3 sequence: CASSTETEAFF. DNA for the CDR3: TGTGCCAGCAGTACTGAGACTGAAGCTTTCTTT.

The rearrangement links TRBV15 to TRBJ2-1; D remains ambiguous. Germline CDR1 and CDR2: LNHNV and YYDKDF (reference sequence). The CDR3 consists of 14 residues. The V end lost 3 bases, the J end lost 6 bases, and 12 bases lay between the germline ends. The CDR3 nucleotides read TGTGCCACCAGCAGCGACGGTAGCAGCAATGAGCAGTTCTTC. It is translated as CATSSDGSSNEQFF.

This chain links TRBV10-3 with TRBJ1-2, with unresolved D. V shed 8 bases and J shed 2 bases, with 18 bases lying between them. Germline loops: CDR1 ENHRY, CDR2 SYGVKD. The CDR3 has 15 residues. As DNA, the CDR3 is TGTGCCATCGCTTGGGGAGCAGGAGGAAACTATGGCTACACCTTC. Translating it yields CAIAWGAGGNYGYTF.

The CDR3: CASGLAGGGLDYGYTF. The CDR3 nucleotides read TGTGCTAGTGGTCTCGCAGGCGGAGGGTTGGACTATGGCTACACCTTC. The J gene is TRBJ1-2, the V gene TRBV12-5; D unresolved. This CDR3 has 16 amino acids. CDR1 and CDR2 (germline): LGHNT, FRNRAP. V lost 5 bases and J lost 3, with 19 bases in between.

The chain carries TRBV10-3 and TRBJ2-3; maybe TRBD2 (6 bases). Deletions cut 2 bases from V and 6 bases from J, with 9 bases between. CDR3 length: 13 residues. Looked up from germline, CDR1 is ENHRY and CDR2 is SYGVKD. CDR3 loop: CAISEGRGDTQYF. CDR3 coding DNA: TGTGCCATCAGTGAGGGACGGGGGGATACGCAGTATTTT.

J is TRBJ2-2 and V is TRBV3-1 (or the pseudogene TRBV3-2), with 10 positions matching TRBD1. The CDR3 has 16 amino acids. Germline V gives CDR1 LGHDT, CDR2 YNNKEL (reference sequence). Trimming removed 5 bases from V and 8 bases from J; junction bases left unmatched: 11. The DNA of the CDR3 is TGTGCCAGCAGCAACGGGGGGACAGGGGATTTTGGGGAGCTGTTTTTT. Its translation: CASSNGGTGDFGELFF.

DNA for the CDR3: TGTGCCAGCAGCAACCAGGGGGGGCAGTATTTT. It is translated as CASSNQGGQYF. J is TRBJ2-3 and V is TRBV7-6; a weak D match, TRBD1 (7 bases). Germline loops: CDR1 SGHVS, CDR2 FNYEAQ. V lost 5 bases to trimming and J lost 11 bases, with 11 bases between them. CDR3 length: 11 amino acids.

The chain recombines TRBV15 with TRBJ2-3, with 7 bases identical to TRBD2. Trimming at V came to 1 base and at J to 3 bases, leaving 4 bases not matched to a gene. The CDR3 is 15 amino acids. The V gene's germline CDR1 is LNHNV and CDR2 YYDKDF (reference sequence). CDR3 loop: CATSRGVSGTDTQYF. The CDR3, as DNA: TGTGCCACCAGCAGAGGGGTTAGCGGGACAGATACGCAGTATTTT.

This chain links TRBV5-8 with TRBJ1-5; D unresolved. V was cut by 4 bases and J by 7 bases, with 9 bases left in between. Looked up from germline, CDR1 is SGHTS and CDR2 is YDEGEE. The CDR3 loop spans 12 amino acids. CDR3 nucleotides: TGTGCCAGCAGCCCGGTCGGGCAGCCCCAGCATTTT. Protein sequence: CASSPVGQPQHF.

As regards this clone: Other DNA variants within this sample encode the same CDR3. The rearrangement links TRBV3-1 (or the pseudogene TRBV3-2) to TRBJ2-7; 7 nucleotides match TRBD1. With V trimmed by 3 bases and J by 4 bases, 0 bases remained unmatched. Germline CDR1 LGHDT, CDR2 YNNKEL (reference sequence). CDR3 length: 12 residues. CDR3 sequence reads: CASSQTGYEQYF. The CDR3, as DNA: TGTGCCAGCAGCCAGACAGGGTACGAGCAGTACTTC.

There are a few counts of this clone. The chain uses TRBV5-1 and TRBJ1-1; 9 nucleotides match TRBD1. J lost 2 bases, V lost 7 bases, and 3 bases had no gene match. CDR3 length: 13 amino acids. The V gene's germline CDR1 is SGHRS and CDR2 YFSETQ. The CDR3 sequence: CASRTGVNTEAFF. The CDR3 DNA sequence: TGCGCCAGCCGGACAGGGGTAAACACTGAAGCTTTCTTT.

The chain links TRBV30 to TRBJ1-1; 9 bases align to TRBD1. The CDR3 has 13 amino acids. Unmatched junction bases numbered 4, after V lost 5 bases and J lost 3 bases. Germline-derived CDR1 and CDR2 are GTSNPN and SVGIG (reference sequence). The CDR3 sequence: CAWCRQGDTEAFF. CDR3 coding DNA: TGTGCCTGGTGTCGACAGGGGGACACTGAAGCTTTCTTT.

The chain uses TRBV11-2 and TRBJ2-7, with D tentatively TRBD2 (6 bases). Trimming left V 5 bases short and J 3 bases short, with 17 bases between. Germline V gene lookup returns CDR1 SGHAT and CDR2 FQNNGV. The CDR3 length is 15 residues. CDR3 coding DNA: TGTGCCAGCAGCGCCGATAGGGACTCGCACTACGAGCAGTACTTC. Its translation is CASSADRDSHYEQYF. The full variable domain, in which reference TRBV11-2 and TRBJ2-7 provide the parts outside the CDR3, is EAGVAQSPRYKIIEKRQSVAFWCNPISGHATLYWYQQILGQGPKLLIQFQNNGVVDDSQLPKDRFSAERLKGVDSTLKIQPAKLEDSAVYLCASSADRDSHYEQYFGPGTRLTVT.

The chain uses TRBV14 and TRBJ2-2, with 12 nucleotides matching TRBD2. CDR3 length: 16 residues. The trim removed 2 bases at V and 6 bases at J, leaving 4 bases unmatched. CDR1 and CDR2 from the germline V gene are SGHDN and FVKESK. The CDR3 nucleotides read TGTGCCAGCAGCCAAACCCGGACTAGCGGGGCCGGGGAGCTGTTTTTT. It translates to CASSQTRTSGAGELFF. The variable domain in full, completed from reference TRBV14 and TRBJ2-2, reads EAGVTQFPSHSVIEKGQTVTLRCDPISGHDNLYWYRRVMGKEIKFLLHFVKESKQDESGMPNNRFLAERTGGTYSTLKVQPAELEDSGVYFCASSQTRTSGAGELFFGEGSRLTVL.

This rearrangement joins TRBV27 to TRBJ2-1; TRBD1 might be the D (5 bases). CDR3 length: 15 amino acids. Germline V gene data show CDR1 as MNHEY and CDR2 as SMNVEV (reference sequence). The V gene lost 2 bases and the J gene lost 4 bases, with 12 bases spanning the gap. CDR3 DNA: TGTGCCAGCAGTTTAGGGTGGGGCGTATACAATGAGCAGTTCTTC. Translating it yields CASSLGWGVYNEQFF.

This chain links TRBV14 with TRBJ2-4; weak D call: TRBD2 (7 bases). The V end was cut by 4 bases, the J end by 6 bases, with 13 bases between. The germline CDR1 and CDR2 sequences are SGHDN and FVKESK. This CDR3 contains 14 residues. The CDR3 spells CASSRAGAVNIQYF. CDR3 DNA: TGTGCCAGCAGCCGGGCGGGGGCGGTAAACATTCAGTACTTC.

The chain recombines TRBV15 with TRBJ1-2, with 9 bases fitting TRBD1. The CDR3 sequence is 16 residues long. The germline gives CDR1 LNHNV, CDR2 YYDKDF (reference sequence). The V gene end was trimmed by 0 bases and the J gene end by 7 bases; junction bases not matched to a gene: 9. Written as DNA, the CDR3 is TGTGCCACCAGCAGAGAGATAGGGGGACAGGGTTTTGGCTACACCTTC. It codes for CATSREIGGQGFGYTF.

The chain joins TRBV7-7 to TRBJ2-1, with D tentatively TRBD2 (5 bases). Germline loops: CDR1 SSHAT, CDR2 FNYEAQ (reference sequence). Trimming pared 2 bases from V and 0 bases from J, leaving 8 bases between. The CDR3 totals 15 residues. The CDR3 DNA follows: TGTGCCAGCAGCTTAATAGAGGGCTCCTACAATGAGCAGTTCTTC. Amino acids: CASSLIEGSYNEQFF.

This clone has more than one count but fewer than ten. The rearrangement joins TRBV5-1 to TRBJ1-1, with D tentatively TRBD1 (5 bases). Germline V gene lookup returns CDR1 SGHRS and CDR2 YFSETQ. V gave up 6 bases and J gave up 6 bases, with 9 bases separating them. The CDR3 is made up of 11 amino acids. The CDR3 DNA is TGCGCCAGCAAGCTAGGGGCTGAAGCTTTCTTT. It encodes CASKLGAEAFF.

V gene TRBV10-3 combines with J gene TRBJ2-7, with D perhaps TRBD1 (9 bases). Germline assignment: CDR1 ENHRY and CDR2 SYGVKD. This CDR3 contains 15 residues. V was pared by 3 bases and J by 5 bases, with 17 bases between. The CDR3 protein is CAISDPGGDRDEQYF. The CDR3 DNA is TGTGCCATCAGTGACCCCGGGGGGGACAGGGACGAGCAGTACTTC.

The V call is TRBV28, the J call TRBJ1-1; D is unresolved. The V gene's germline CDR1 is MDHEN and CDR2 SYDVKM. The V end was cut by 3 bases, the J end by 0 bases, with 14 bases between. The CDR3 covers 16 residues. CDR3 bases: TGTGCCAGCAGTTTGCCCCCTGGAGGCGTGAACACTGAAGCTTTCTTT. Its translation is CASSLPPGGVNTEAFF.

This clone has just a few counts. CDR3 sequence reads: CASSLGSLMNTEAFF. The CDR3 DNA sequence: TGTGCCAGCAGCTTAGGGAGCCTCATGAACACTGAAGCTTTCTTT. The chain is built from TRBV11-3 and TRBJ1-1, with D unclear. Trimming took off 1 base at V and 0 bases at J, with 9 bases between the two ends. Per germline, CDR1 SGHNT and CDR2 YENEEA. The CDR3 covers 15 residues.

The chain has TRBV13 and TRBJ1-6, with D perhaps matching TRBD1 (6 bases). The V and J ends lost 6 bases and 5 bases respectively, with 11 bases between them. The germline V gene has CDR1 PRHDT and CDR2 FYEKMQ (reference sequence). The CDR3 spans 14 residues. CDR3 in amino acids: CASRRGQNNSPLHF. The CDR3 bases are TGTGCCAGCAGGAGAGGACAGAATAATTCACCCCTCCACTTT.

V is TRBV5-1 and J is TRBJ1-1; D is undetermined. The V gene lost 4 bases and the J gene lost 5 bases, with 9 bases spanning the gap. CDR1 SGHRS and CDR2 YFSETQ come from the germline V gene. This CDR3 comprises 12 residues. For the CDR3, the DNA is TGCGCCAGCAGCCATGGAGGGACTGAAGCTTTCTTT. This gives the protein CASSHGGTEAFF.